There are a few counts of the clone carrying this T cell receptor (beta chain). Antigen specificity is unknown. A process of 5'RACE template switching, which added a universal primer site and UMIs, was used to make TCR cDNA. Via MiXCR, TCRdb re-called the 5' RACE reads, giving one row per CDR3 protein. The sample records 300,000 to 400,000 distinct CDR3 sequences, around an eighth being singletons. The sample originates from a study of T cells after yellow fever vaccination. In the study overall: It was SMART-Seq v4 Ultra Low Input that prepared the fractions with low cell numbers. Study findings and constraints: Most primary-vaccination clones reappeared after the booster (about 97% CD4, 88% CD8). Few clonotypes appeared in both CD4 and CD8 compartments.

This material consisted of CD4+ T cells sorted from PBMCs, taken 15 days after the yellow fever booster vaccination. The source is a man between 18 and 29 years old who received the YFV17D yellow fever vaccine.

The CDR3 DNA is TGCGCCAGCAGCTTGGCCGGACAGGAGAACACCGGGGAGCTGTTTTTT. As protein: CASSLAGQENTGELFF. J is TRBJ2-2 and V is TRBV5-1; 7 bases are a match to TRBD1. The CDR3 contains 16 residues. Looked up from germline, CDR1 is SGHRS and CDR2 is YFSETQ. With 0 bases clipped from V and 1 base from J, the junction kept 3 bases outside the gene matches. The full variable domain, with the rest looked up from reference TRBV5-1 and TRBJ2-2, is KAGVTQTPRYLIKTRGQQVTLSCSPISGHRSVSWYQQTPGQGLQFLFEYFSETQRNKGNFPGRFSGRQFSNSRSEMNVSTLELGDSALYLCASSLAGQENTGELFFGEGSRLTVL.